The entry below gives a single TCR beta chain sequence along with its context. The data belong to a study of blood T cell repertoires in COVID-19. In the original workflow: Estimation of nucleated cell counts was performed using reference gene primer amplification. Profiled with immunoSEQ multiplex PCR; TCRdb holds only in-frame clones, not every one. V, J and clone size are those of that table, while D and trimming were read from the DNA. The profile shows about 220,000 clones, 88% of them singletons. Two negative PCRs, clearance, or symptom resolution were required of recovered Cohort 3 donors. Sequenced: PBMCs or T cells enriched from blood (not recorded which). The clonotype comes from a woman aged 25 to 45 who had recovered from COVID-19.

The CDR3 is CASSATGAPSYGYTF. DNA for the CDR3: TGTGCCAGCAGTGCAACAGGGGCCCCTAGCTATGGCTACACCTTC. This chain connects TRBV2 to TRBJ1-2, with TRBD1 matching 7 bases. Unmatched junction bases numbered 9, after V lost 4 bases and J lost 4 bases. Germline CDR1 SNHLY, CDR2 FYNNEI. CDR3 length: 15 residues.